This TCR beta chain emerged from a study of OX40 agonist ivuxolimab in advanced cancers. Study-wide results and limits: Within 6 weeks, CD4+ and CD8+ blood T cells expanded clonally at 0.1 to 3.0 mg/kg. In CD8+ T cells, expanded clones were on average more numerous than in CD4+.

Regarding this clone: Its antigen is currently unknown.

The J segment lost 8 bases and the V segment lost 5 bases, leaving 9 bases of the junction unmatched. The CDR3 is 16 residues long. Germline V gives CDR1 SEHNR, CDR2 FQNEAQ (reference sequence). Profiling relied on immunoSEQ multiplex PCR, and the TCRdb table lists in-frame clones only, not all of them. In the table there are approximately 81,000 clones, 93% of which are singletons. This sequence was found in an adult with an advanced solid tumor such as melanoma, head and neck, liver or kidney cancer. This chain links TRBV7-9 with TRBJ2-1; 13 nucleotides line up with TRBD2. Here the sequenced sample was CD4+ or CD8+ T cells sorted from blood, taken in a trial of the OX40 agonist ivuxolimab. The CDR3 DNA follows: TGTGCCAGCAGCAAGAGGACTAGCGGGAGTCGGGATGAGCAGTTCTTC. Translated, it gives CASSKRTSGSRDEQFF.